These T cell receptor beta chains were read from a single sample in a study of response to subunit inactivated influenza vaccine. Each CDR3 protein gets one entry after TCRdb re-called the RT-PCR reads with MiXCR. Among about 500,000 distinct CDR3 sequences listed, 10% to 15% were seen once. Here the sequenced sample was PBMCs from blood, taken roughly 46 days after vaccination. The receptors stem from a man in his fifties who received an inactivated influenza vaccine. Each CDR3 is given with its conserved first and last residue. Fields, in order: clone size, D gene, J gene, V gene, CDR3 DNA, CDR3 protein. A D gene is named only where the DNA matches it firmly. Clone size is stated in some rows and not others, as once, few, many or a class when expanded.

>NA|NA|TRBJ2-7|TRBV7-2
TGTGCCAGCAGAGTCACTTGGCAGTCCTACGAGCAGTACTTC
CASRVTWQSYEQYF
>few|TRBD2|TRBJ2-7|TRBV20-1
TGCAGTGCGCGTGACCTAGCGGGGATTGGCTACGAGCAGTACTTC
CSARDLAGIGYEQYF
>NA|NA|TRBJ2-3|TRBV9
TGTGCCAGCAGCGTTACCAGCGGAGGAGGTACGCAGTATTTT
CASSVTSGGGTQYF
>NA|NA|TRBJ1-6|TRBV6-2/TRBV6-3
TGTGCCAGCAGTACTGGGGGGTTCACCCTCCACTTT
CASSTGGFTLHF
>NA|NA|TRBJ2-5|TRBV27
TGTGCCAGCAGTTTATATTCAGGGGTGAAAGAGACCCAGTACTTC
CASSLYSGVKETQYF
>few|TRBD1|TRBJ2-1|TRBV4-3
TGCGCCAGCAGCCGCCAAGGGTACGGGACAGGGGATGAGCAGTTCTTC
CASSRQGYGTGDEQFF
>few|NA|TRBJ2-2|TRBV7-9
TGTGCCAGCAGCTTAGAGGCTAGCTCCGGGGAGCTGTTTTTT
CASSLEASSGELFF
>few|NA|TRBJ1-2|TRBV5-1
TGCGCCAGCAGCGCTAACAGGGAGGGATACACCTTC
CASSANREGYTF
>NA|TRBD2|TRBJ2-3|TRBV20-1
TGCTGTGCTAGAGATTTCAGCGGGGCCACAGATACGCAGTATTTT
CCARDFSGATDTQYF
>many|NA|TRBJ2-7|TRBV29-1
TGCAGCGTGTTGGGGTCCTACGAGCAGTACTTC
CSVLGSYEQYF
>few|NA|TRBJ2-7|TRBV4-1
TGCGCCAGCAGCCAAAGGGAAAACTACGAGCAGTACTTC
CASSQRENYEQYF
>NA|NA|TRBJ2-5|TRBV27
TGTGCCAGCAGTTTATTAGGGTCGGGGCGACAAGAGACCCAGTACTTC
CASSLLGSGRQETQYF
>NA|NA|TRBJ1-1|TRBV10-3
TGTGCCATCAGCCCGACGGACGGAGCTAGAGTTTACGAAGCTTTCTTT
CAISPTDGARVYEAFF
>NA|TRBD2|TRBJ2-3|TRBV7-2
TGTGCCAGCAGCTTGTGGCTAGCGGTCACAGATACGCAGTATTTT
CASSLWLAVTDTQYF
>NA|NA|TRBJ2-2|TRBV7-6
TGTGCCAGCAGCCAGACTGTCACCGGGGAGCTGTTTTTT
CASSQTVTGELFF
>NA|NA|TRBJ2-7|TRBV5-4
TGTGCCAGCAGCTGGGGGAGGACTCCTGGCGAGCAGTACTTC
CASSWGRTPGEQYF
>NA|NA|TRBJ2-7|TRBV12-3/TRBV12-4
TGTGCCAGCAGTTTAGCTGGGATCTCGGGCTACGAGCAGTACTTC
CASSLAGISGYEQYF
>few|NA|TRBJ2-3|TRBV7-2
TGTGCCAGCAGCTCAACCCGGTATACGCAGTATTTT
CASSSTRYTQYF
>many|NA|TRBJ2-1|TRBV29-1
TGCAGCGTTGAAGGACGGAGCTCCTACAATGAGCAGTTCTTC
CSVEGRSSYNEQFF
>few|NA|TRBJ1-4|TRBV10-3
TGTGCCATCAGTGATCAGGGGACTAATGAAAAACTGTTTTTT
CAISDQGTNEKLFF
>many|TRBD1|TRBJ1-1|TRBV12-3/TRBV12-4
TGTGCCAGCAGTAGTCGGGACAGAGAGAACACTGAAGCTTTCTTT
CASSSRDRENTEAFF
>few|NA|TRBJ1-1|TRBV4-1
TGCGCCAGCAGCCAAGATCCTGCAGTTCGTGTTCGAGCTTTCTTT
CASSQDPAVRVRAFF
>many|NA|TRBJ2-1|TRBV29-1
TGCAGCGTCGACGGGACCAGGAGCTCCTACAATGAGCAGTTCTTC
CSVDGTRSSYNEQFF
>NA|TRBD2|TRBJ2-5|TRBV20-1
TGCAGTGCTAGACTAGCGGGAGGGAGAGGACAAGAGACCCAGTACTTC
CSARLAGGRGQETQYF
>NA|TRBD2|TRBJ2-1|TRBV20-1
TGCAGTGCTAGAGATCGGACTAGCGGCGATGAGCAGTTCTTC
CSARDRTSGDEQFF
>few|NA|TRBJ2-1|TRBV5-1
TGCGCCAGCAGCTTGGACGGCTCCCCGACTTACAATGAGCAGTTCTTC
CASSLDGSPTYNEQFF
>many|TRBD1|TRBJ1-2|TRBV7-9
TGTGCCAGCAGTCGGACAGGGGGTAACTATGGCTACACCTTC
CASSRTGGNYGYTF
>few|NA|TRBJ1-5|TRBV12-3/TRBV12-4
TGTGCCAGCAGTTTATGGGTCGTGGGGGGCCAGCATTTT
CASSLWVVGGQHF
>NA|TRBD2|TRBJ2-1|TRBV7-8
TGTGCCAGCAGCTTGGGACTAGCGGGAGTCTATGAGCAGTTCTTC
CASSLGLAGVYEQFF
>NA|NA|TRBJ2-2|TRBV7-8
TGTGCCAGCAGCGGGTGGACTACCCACACCGGGGAGCTGTTTTTT
CASSGWTTHTGELFF
>NA|TRBD2|TRBJ2-1|TRBV12-3/TRBV12-4
TGTGCCAGCAGCCCGGCAATGGGGAGGGAGTCCTACAATGAGCAGTTCTTC
CASSPAMGRESYNEQFF
>NA|NA|TRBJ2-7|TRBV7-9
TGTGCCAGCAGCTTAGTTCATAGGAGCTCCTACGAGCAGTACTTC
CASSLVHRSSYEQYF
>few|NA|TRBJ2-3|TRBV7-2
TGTGCCAGCAGCTTAGATGTGGCGGGACCTTCAAATACGCAGTATTTT
CASSLDVAGPSNTQYF
>many|NA|TRBJ1-2|TRBV10-3
TGTGCCATCAGTGAATCGGACCCAGGCGGCTACACCTTC
CAISESDPGGYTF
>NA|NA|TRBJ2-5|TRBV20-1
TGCAGTGCTAGTAAGGGTGGAGAGACCCAGTACTTC
CSASKGGETQYF
>NA|TRBD2|TRBJ2-4|TRBV28
TGTGCCAGCAGTTCCCGCGGGGGGGCCAAAAACATTCAGTACTTC
CASSSRGGAKNIQYF
>few|NA|TRBJ2-1|TRBV10-2
TGCGCCAGCAGCCCGACTACCGTCTCCTACAATGAGCAGTTCTTC
CASSPTTVSYNEQFF
>NA|NA|TRBJ2-4|TRBV2
TGTACCATCTGTCAAGGGAAATCGTTACTAGCCAAAAACATTCAGTACTTC
CTICQGKSLLAKNIQYF
>NA|NA|TRBJ1-2|TRBV28
TGTGCCAGCAGTTTACTCCAGAGACTTAACTATGGCTACACCTTC
CASSLLQRLNYGYTF
>few|NA|TRBJ2-2|TRBV7-9
TGTGCCAGCAGCTTATTGGACCCCAAGGGGGAGCTGTTTTTT
CASSLLDPKGELFF
>few|TRBD2|TRBJ2-5|TRBV5-5
TGTGCCAGCAGCTTTAGCGGGACTAGGGCCCAGACCCAGTACTTC
CASSFSGTRAQTQYF
>few|TRBD1|TRBJ2-1|TRBV6-5
TGTGCCAGCAGTTACTCGGGGGACAGGGCCTACAATGAGCAGTTCTTC
CASSYSGDRAYNEQFF